Shown below are 15 T cell receptor beta chains from a single sample sequenced in a study of CD8+ T cells in alopecia areata. TCR sequencing used cDNA made by reverse transcription of extracted RNA. Generated by immunoSEQ multiplex PCR, the TCRdb table keeps only in-frame clones and is missing some. The sample includes around 200,000 clones, 45% to 75% of them seen just once. Treatment denoted: oral pan-JAK inhibitor, 5-10 mg twice daily. The material sequenced was CD4+ T cells sorted from blood, taken at week 4, from a patient treated with tofacitinib. The receptors stem from a human donor with alopecia areata.

The chain has TRBV7-9 and TRBJ1-2, with 9 bases aligning to TRBD1. Unmatched junction bases numbered 5, after V lost 3 bases and J lost 6 bases. Germline CDR1 is SEHNR and CDR2 is FQNEAQ (reference sequence). The CDR3 sequence is 14 residues long. CDR3 nucleotides: TGTGCCAGCAGCTTCACGGACAGGGGTGATGGCTACACCTTC. Residues: CASSFTDRGDGYTF. The full variable domain, with the rest looked up from reference TRBV7-9 and TRBJ1-2, is DTGVSQNPRHKITKRGQNVTFRCDPISEHNRLYWYRQTLGQGPEFLTYFQNEAQLEKSRLLSDRFSAERPKGSFSTLEIQRTEQGDSAMYLCASSFTDRGDGYTFGSGTRLTVV.

This clone has only a few counts. This sequence joins TRBV7-8 and TRBJ1-3, with D perhaps TRBD1 (5 bases). The CDR3 loop spans 15 amino acids. Germline CDR1 and CDR2: SGHVS and FQNEAQ. Trimming took 1 base from V and 2 from J, leaving 9 bases between them. CDR3: CASSLDAGPGNTIYF. DNA of the CDR3: TGTGCCAGCAGCTTAGACGCGGGGCCTGGAAACACCATATATTTT.

Remarks on this clone: One end of the junction varies from germline; a read error may be responsible. V usage is TRBV7-8 and J usage is TRBJ2-4, with 7 nucleotides matching TRBD1. Per the germline V gene, CDR1 is SGHVS and CDR2 is FQNEAQ. The CDR3 runs 13 residues. The CDR3 spells CASSLQLRDSRDF. The CDR3 DNA reads TGTGCCAGCAGCTTACAGCTCCGGGACAGCCGGGACTTC.

This chain connects TRBV30 to TRBJ2-5; 8 nucleotides match TRBD2. CDR3 length equals 15 residues. CDR1 and CDR2 (germline): GTSNPN, SVGIG (reference sequence). J gave up 2 bases and V 4 bases, and 9 bases lay outside the gene matches. The CDR3 coding sequence is TGTGCCTGGACGGGCCGGGAGGGCCATCAAGAGACCCAGTACTTC. This gives the protein CAWTGREGHQETQYF.

Only a few counts were recorded for this clone. V usage is TRBV30 and J usage is TRBJ1-1; D perhaps matches TRBD1 (5 bases). The CDR3 runs 12 residues. V lost 3 bases to trimming and J lost 2 bases, with 7 bases between them. In germline, CDR1 is GTSNPN, CDR2 SVGIG (reference sequence). CDR3 DNA: TGTGCCTGGAGAGGGACTAACACTGAAGCTTTCTTT. Protein: CAWRGTNTEAFF. Full variable domain (rest looked up from reference TRBV30 and TRBJ1-1): SQTIHQWPATLVQPVGSPLSLECTVEGTSNPNLYWYRQAAGRGLQLLFYSVGIGQISSEVPQNLSASRPQDRQFILSSKKLLLSDSGFYLCAWRGTNTEAFFGQGTRLTVV.

J is TRBJ2-1 and V is TRBV5-4; TRBD2 agrees at 10 bases. V shed 4 bases and J 7 bases; nucleotides not matched to a gene: 11. CDR3 length: 16 amino acids. Per germline, CDR1 SGHNT and CDR2 YYREEE (reference sequence). CDR3: CASSTGGLAGDNEQFF. The CDR3 DNA reads as TGTGCCAGCAGCACCGGGGGGCTAGCGGGAGATAATGAGCAGTTCTTC.

This sequence joins TRBV11-1 and TRBJ1-1; no reliable D call. This CDR3 spans 15 amino acids. V lost 3 bases and J lost 4, with 15 bases in between. Per germline, CDR1 SGHAT and CDR2 FQDESV (reference sequence). The chain's CDR3 is CASSLRSEGGTEAFF. CDR3 coding DNA: TGTGCCAGCAGCTTGCGATCGGAGGGAGGCACTGAAGCTTTCTTT.

This chain links TRBV9 with TRBJ2-2; 12 bases are a match to TRBD2. CDR3 size: 15 residues. In germline, CDR1 is SGDLS, CDR2 YYNGEE. V shed 3 bases and J 7 bases; nucleotides not matched to a gene: 4. The CDR3 spells CASSGLAGVHGELFF. The CDR3 DNA follows: TGTGCCAGCAGCGGACTAGCGGGAGTACACGGGGAGCTGTTTTTT.

This clone has only a few counts. CDR3 residues: CASSLTVNYGYTF. The CDR3 nucleotides are TGCGCCAGCAGCTTGACAGTTAACTATGGCTACACCTTC. V and J are TRBV5-1 and TRBJ1-2, with D uncertain. CDR3 size: 13 residues. Germline V gene sequence: CDR1 SGHRS, CDR2 YFSETQ. Trimming took off 1 base at V and 1 base at J, with 5 bases between the two ends.

A few counts support this clone. The V and J genes are TRBV23-1 and TRBJ2-1; D not certain. TRBV23-1 is annotated as an ORF whose role is uncertain. The V and J ends lost 4 bases and 2 bases respectively, with 18 bases between them. The CDR3 is 17 amino acids. CDR3 residues: CASSRNRRLSTYNEQFF. Written as DNA, the CDR3 is TGCGCCAGCAGTCGTAATAGACGGCTATCGACCTACAATGAGCAGTTCTTC.

On this clone itself: Other DNA sequences in the same sample also yield this CDR3. The chain employs TRBV20-1 and TRBJ2-3; no definite D call. The CDR3 sequence is 10 residues long. V lost 4 bases and J 5 bases, leaving 4 bases between the germline ends. Germline V CDR1 and CDR2: DFQATT, SNEGSKA (reference sequence). The CDR3 DNA reads as TGCAGTGCTACTATAGATACGCAGTATTTT. Translation gives CSATIDTQYF.

This clone was observed once. The V gene is TRBV30, the J gene TRBJ1-4; 9 nucleotides agree with TRBD1. This CDR3 has 15 residues. Trimming cost V 4 bases and J 7 bases; bases outside gene matches: 10. Germline CDR1 is GTSNPN and CDR2 is SVGIG (reference sequence). The CDR3 sequence is CAWNAGQGRIEKLFF. In DNA form, the CDR3 reads TGTGCCTGGAATGCTGGACAGGGGCGGATTGAAAAACTGTTTTTT.

The V and J genes are TRBV4-1 and TRBJ2-7; possibly TRBD2 for D (6 bases). The V gene lost 1 base and the J gene lost 5 bases, with 15 bases spanning the gap. Germline CDR1 MGHRA, CDR2 YSYEKL. The CDR3 loop spans 15 amino acids. This CDR3 reads CASSQGLASGDEQYF. The CDR3 DNA sequence: TGCGCCAGCAGCCAAGGGCTAGCGTCAGGAGACGAGCAGTACTTC.

J is TRBJ1-1 and V is TRBV7-9; 8 nucleotides line up with TRBD1. CDR1 is SEHNR, CDR2 FQNEAQ, per germline (reference sequence). Trimming at V came to 2 bases and at J to 6 bases, leaving 8 bases not matched to a gene. There are 15 residues in the CDR3. The DNA of the CDR3 is TGTGCCAGCAGCTTATCTTCGGCAGGGGGCTCTGAAGCTTTCTTT. Its translation is CASSLSSAGGSEAFF.

This chain uses TRBV14 with TRBJ1-1; D is perhaps TRBD1 (5 bases). The CDR3 spans 14 residues. V was cut by 4 bases and J by 0 bases, with 9 bases left in between. Germline V gene sequence: CDR1 SGHDN, CDR2 FVKESK. The CDR3 protein is CASSPLGVNTEAFF. In DNA form, the CDR3 reads TGTGCCAGCAGCCCCCTAGGGGTGAACACTGAAGCTTTCTTT. The full variable domain, rest sourced from reference TRBV14 and TRBJ1-1, is EAGVTQFPSHSVIEKGQTVTLRCDPISGHDNLYWYRRVMGKEIKFLLHFVKESKQDESGMPNNRFLAERTGGTYSTLKVQPAELEDSGVYFCASSPLGVNTEAFFGQGTRLTVV.